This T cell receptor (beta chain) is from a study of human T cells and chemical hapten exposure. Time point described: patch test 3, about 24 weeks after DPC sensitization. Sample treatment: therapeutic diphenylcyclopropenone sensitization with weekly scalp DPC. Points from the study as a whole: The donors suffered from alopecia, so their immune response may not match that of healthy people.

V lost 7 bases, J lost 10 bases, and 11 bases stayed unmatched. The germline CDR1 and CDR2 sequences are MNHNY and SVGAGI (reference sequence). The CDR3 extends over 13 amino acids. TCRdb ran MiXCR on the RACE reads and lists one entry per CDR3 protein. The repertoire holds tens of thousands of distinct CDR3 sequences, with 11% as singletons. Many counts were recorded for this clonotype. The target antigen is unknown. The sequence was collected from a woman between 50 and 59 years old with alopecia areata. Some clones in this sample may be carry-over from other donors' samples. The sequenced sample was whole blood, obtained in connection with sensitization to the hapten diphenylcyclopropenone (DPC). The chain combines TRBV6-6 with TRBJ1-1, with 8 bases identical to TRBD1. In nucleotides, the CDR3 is TGTGCCAGCACTGGACAGGGTAAATCGGGAGCTTTCTTT. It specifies CASTGQGKSGAFF.